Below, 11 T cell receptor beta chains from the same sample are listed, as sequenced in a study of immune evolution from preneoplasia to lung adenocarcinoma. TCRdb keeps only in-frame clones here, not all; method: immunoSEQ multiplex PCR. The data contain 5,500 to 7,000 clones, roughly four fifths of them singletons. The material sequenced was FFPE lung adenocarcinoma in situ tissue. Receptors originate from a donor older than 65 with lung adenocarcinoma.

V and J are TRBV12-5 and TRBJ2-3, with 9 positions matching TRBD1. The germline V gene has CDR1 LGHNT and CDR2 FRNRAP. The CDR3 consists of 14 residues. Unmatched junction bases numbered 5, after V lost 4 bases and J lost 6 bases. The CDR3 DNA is TGTGCTAGTGGTTCCGGGACAGGGAGCGATACGCAGTATTTT. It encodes CASGSGTGSDTQYF.

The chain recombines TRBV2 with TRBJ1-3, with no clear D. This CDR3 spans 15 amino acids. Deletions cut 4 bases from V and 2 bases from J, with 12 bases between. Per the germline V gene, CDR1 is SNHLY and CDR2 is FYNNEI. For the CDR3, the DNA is TGTGCCAGCAGTGGATTAGTTGTTACTGGAAACACCATATATTTT. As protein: CASSGLVVTGNTIYF. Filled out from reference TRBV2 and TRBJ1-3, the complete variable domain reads EPEVTQTPSHQVTQMGQEVILRCVPISNHLYFYWYRQILGQKVEFLVSFYNNEISEKSEIFDDQFSVERPDGSNFTLKIRSTKLEDSAMYFCASSGLVVTGNTIYFGEGSWLTVV.

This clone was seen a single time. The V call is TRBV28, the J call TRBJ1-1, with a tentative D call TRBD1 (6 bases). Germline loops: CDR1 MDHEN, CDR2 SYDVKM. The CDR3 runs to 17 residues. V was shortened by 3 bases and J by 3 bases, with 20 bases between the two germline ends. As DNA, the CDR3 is TGTGCCAGCAGTTTTCCCGCTTACAGGGTTTCGGACACTGAAGCTTTCTTT. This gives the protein CASSFPAYRVSDTEAFF.

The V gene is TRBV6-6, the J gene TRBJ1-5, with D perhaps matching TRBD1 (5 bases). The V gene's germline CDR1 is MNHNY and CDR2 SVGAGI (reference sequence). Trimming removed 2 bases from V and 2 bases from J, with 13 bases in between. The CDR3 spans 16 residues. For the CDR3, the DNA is TGTGCCAGCAGTTACGGGGCAGGCGGTGGCAATCAGCCCCAGCATTTT. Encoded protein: CASSYGAGGGNQPQHF.

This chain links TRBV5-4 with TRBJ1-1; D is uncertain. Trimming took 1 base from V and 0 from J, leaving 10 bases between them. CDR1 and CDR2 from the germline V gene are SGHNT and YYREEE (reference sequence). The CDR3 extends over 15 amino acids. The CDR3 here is CASSLFSVVNTEAFF. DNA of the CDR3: TGTGCCAGCAGCTTGTTTAGTGTCGTGAACACTGAAGCTTTCTTT.

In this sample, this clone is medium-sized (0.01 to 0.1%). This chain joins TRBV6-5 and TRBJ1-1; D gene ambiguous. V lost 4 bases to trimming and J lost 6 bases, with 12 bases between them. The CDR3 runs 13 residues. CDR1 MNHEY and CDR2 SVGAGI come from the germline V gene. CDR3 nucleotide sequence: TGTGCCAGCAGTTCCGGGCCGCGGGCTGAAGCTTTCTTT. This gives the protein CASSSGPRAEAFF.

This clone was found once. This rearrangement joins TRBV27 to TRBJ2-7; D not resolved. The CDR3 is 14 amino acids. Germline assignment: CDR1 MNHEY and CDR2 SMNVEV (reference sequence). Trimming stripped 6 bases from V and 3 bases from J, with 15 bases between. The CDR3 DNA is TGTGCCAGCAGGCAGACGTTTAGGTTCTACGAGCAGTACTTC. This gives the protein CASRQTFRFYEQYF.

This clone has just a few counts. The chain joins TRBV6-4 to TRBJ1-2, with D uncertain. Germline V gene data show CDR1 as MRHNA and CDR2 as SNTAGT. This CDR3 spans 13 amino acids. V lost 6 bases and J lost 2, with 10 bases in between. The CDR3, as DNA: TGTGCCAGCAGGGCTGGCGGGAACTATGGCTACACCTTC. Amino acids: CASRAGGNYGYTF.

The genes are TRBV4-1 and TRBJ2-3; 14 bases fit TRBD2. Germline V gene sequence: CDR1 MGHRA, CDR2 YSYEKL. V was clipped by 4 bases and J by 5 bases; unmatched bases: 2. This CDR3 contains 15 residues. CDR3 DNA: TGCGCCAGCAGCCGGACTAGCGGGGGGTTAGATACGCAGTATTTT. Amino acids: CASSRTSGGLDTQYF.

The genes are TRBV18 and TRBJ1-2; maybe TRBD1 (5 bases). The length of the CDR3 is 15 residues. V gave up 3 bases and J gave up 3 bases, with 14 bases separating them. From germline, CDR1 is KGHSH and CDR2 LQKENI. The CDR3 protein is CASSPAGGSDYGYTF. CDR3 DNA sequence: TGTGCCAGCTCACCCGCGGGGGGTAGCGACTATGGCTACACCTTC.

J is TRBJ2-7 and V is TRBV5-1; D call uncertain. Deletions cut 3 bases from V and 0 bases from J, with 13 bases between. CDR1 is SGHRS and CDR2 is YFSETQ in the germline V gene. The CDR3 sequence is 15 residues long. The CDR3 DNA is TGCGCCAGCAGCTCCCTGTCGGCGCTCTCCTACGAGCAGTACTTC. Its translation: CASSSLSALSYEQYF.